What follows are 24 T cell receptor beta chains derived from one specimen sequenced in a study of blood T cell repertoires in COVID-19. Clones were sequenced by immunoSEQ multiplex PCR, and TCRdb holds only the in-frame ones, with some missing. Here the sample spans 130,000 to 150,000 clones, roughly 90% being singletons. Material: PBMCs or T cells enriched from blood (not recorded which). Source of these receptors: a woman under 40 with acute COVID-19.

The chain is built from TRBV27 and TRBJ1-1; TRBD1 agrees at 7 bases. The length of the CDR3 is 15 residues. Germline CDR1 and CDR2: MNHEY and SMNVEV (reference sequence). V was pared by 6 bases and J by 2 bases, with 9 bases of the junction left unmatched. The DNA of the CDR3 is TGTGCCAGCAGGACACCGAACAGGGGTAACACTGAAGCTTTCTTT. Protein: CASRTPNRGNTEAFF.

V gene TRBV4-2 combines with J gene TRBJ2-1, with 8 bases that match TRBD2. The CDR3 loop spans 14 amino acids. Germline CDR1 is LGHNA and CDR2 is YNFKEQ. V was pared by 2 bases and J by 9 bases, with 6 bases of the junction left unmatched. The CDR3 nucleotides are TGTGCCAGCAGCCAAAAGGGGCTAGCGGGTGAGCAGTTCTTC. Protein sequence: CASSQKGLAGEQFF.

This clone occurred once. The gene calls are TRBV19 and TRBJ1-2, with a weak D call TRBD1 (6 bases). The V end lost 6 bases, the J end lost 8 bases, and 13 bases lay between the germline ends. Germline assignment: CDR1 LNHDA and CDR2 SQIVND (reference sequence). The CDR3 contains 12 residues. CDR3 in DNA: TGTGCCAGTAGCCCGCGAAGGGGGGGCTACACCTTC. This codes for CASSPRRGGYTF.

This sequence joins TRBV4-1 and TRBJ1-6; no definite D call. The CDR3 length is 15 residues. Trimming left V 2 bases short and J 8 bases short, with 13 bases between. Germline CDR1 MGHRA, CDR2 YSYEKL. For the CDR3, the DNA is TGCGCCAGCAGCCAAATGATCGCGGGAGATTCACCCCTCCACTTT. This sequence encodes CASSQMIAGDSPLHF.

The rearrangement links TRBV6-2 or TRBV6-3 to TRBJ2-1; weak D call: TRBD2 (6 bases). Per germline, CDR1 MNHEY and CDR2 SVGEGT. This CDR3 comprises 14 residues. Trimming took 5 bases from V and 5 from J, leaving 13 bases between them. DNA for the CDR3: TGTGCCAGCAGTCCAAGACTAGTCCACAATGAGCAGTTCTTC. It specifies CASSPRLVHNEQFF.

The rearrangement uses TRBV28 and TRBJ2-7, with 8 bases that match TRBD1. The CDR3 length is 15 residues. Germline V gives CDR1 MDHEN, CDR2 SYDVKM. V trimming: 3 bases; J trimming: 2 bases; junction bases outside the gene matches: 6. This CDR3 is CASSFVQGGAYEQYF. In DNA form, the CDR3 reads TGTGCCAGCAGTTTTGTACAGGGGGGCGCCTACGAGCAGTACTTC.

The V and J genes are TRBV9 and TRBJ2-3, with 11 positions matching TRBD2. Germline V gene data show CDR1 as SGDLS and CDR2 as YYNGEE. V lost 4 bases to trimming and J lost 2 bases; unmatched junction nucleotides: 6. CDR3 size: 16 residues. The CDR3 here is CASSLGTSGYTDTQYF. DNA of the CDR3: TGTGCCAGCAGCCTTGGGACTAGCGGATACACAGATACGCAGTATTTT. Complete variable domain (other parts from reference TRBV9 and TRBJ2-3): DSGVTQTPKHLITATGQRVTLRCSPRSGDLSVYWYQQSLDQGLQFLIQYYNGEERAKGNILERFSAQQFPDLHSELNLSSLELGDSALYFCASSLGTSGYTDTQYFGPGTRLTVL.

The rearrangement uses TRBV29-1 and TRBJ2-7, with D possibly matching TRBD1 (6 bases). Between the trimmed V and J ends, which lost 4 bases and 2 bases, there was a span of 15 bases. There are 14 residues in the CDR3. CDR1 is SQVTM and CDR2 is ANQGSEA in the germline V gene. This CDR3 reads CSVVDRDTAYEQYF. The CDR3 DNA is TGCAGCGTTGTTGACCGGGACACTGCCTACGAGCAGTACTTC.

This clone was detected a few times. The chain links TRBV27 to TRBJ1-2; 11 bases fit TRBD1. The V segment lost 5 bases and the J segment 5 bases; nucleotides outside the gene matches: 4. Per the germline V gene, CDR1 is MNHEY and CDR2 is SMNVEV (reference sequence). CDR3 length: 14 residues. CDR3 sequence (DNA): TGTGCCAGCAGTATCGGACAGGGGGCATATGGCTACACCTTC. It yields the protein CASSIGQGAYGYTF.

The chain combines TRBV7-9 with TRBJ1-1, with TRBD1 identical over 10 bases. The ends lost 5 bases at V and 4 bases at J; junction bases unmatched: 7. Germline lookup yields CDR1 SEHNR and CDR2 FQNEAQ (reference sequence). The CDR3 is made up of 15 amino acids. CDR3 region: CASSPGQGVTTEAFF. DNA of the CDR3: TGTGCCAGCAGCCCCGGACAGGGGGTAACCACTGAAGCTTTCTTT.

The chain links TRBV6-5 to TRBJ2-7, with D maybe TRBD2 (6 bases). The CDR3 runs 13 residues. Trimming removed 2 bases from V and 12 bases from J, with 17 bases in between. Germline CDR1 is MNHEY and CDR2 is SVGAGI. The CDR3 nucleotides read TGTGCCAGCAGTTACCCCCCGCAGGGAGGCCTGTACTTC. Protein sequence: CASSYPPQGGLYF.

The V and J genes are TRBV28 and TRBJ1-5; D is uncertain. V lost 7 bases, J lost 5 bases, and 9 bases lay in between. CDR1 and CDR2 from the germline V gene are MDHEN and SYDVKM. The CDR3 extends over 12 amino acids. The CDR3, as DNA: TGTGCCAGCAAGAGGGAGGATCAGCCCCAGCATTTT. It translates to CASKREDQPQHF.

V gene TRBV5-4 combines with J gene TRBJ2-7; 8 bases line up with TRBD2. Germline V gene sequence: CDR1 SGHNT, CDR2 YYREEE (reference sequence). V lost 1 base and J lost 2; bases outside the gene matches: 8. CDR3 size: 16 residues. The CDR3 DNA sequence: TGTGCCAGCAGCTTGCTTGGAGCGGGAGAAACCTACGAGCAGTACTTC. This codes for CASSLLGAGETYEQYF. The variable domain in full, with the rest retrieved from reference TRBV5-4 and TRBJ2-7, is ETGVTQSPTHLIKTRGQQVTLRCSSQSGHNTVSWYQQALGQGPQFIFQYYREEENGRGNFPPRFSGLQFPNYSSELNVNALELDDSALYLCASSLLGAGETYEQYFGPGTRLTVT.

The chain recombines TRBV11-1 with TRBJ2-1; a possible D gene is TRBD2 (6 bases). Germline V gene sequence: CDR1 SGHAT, CDR2 FQDESV (reference sequence). The CDR3 totals 16 residues. Between the trimmed V and J ends, which lost 5 bases and 8 bases, there was a span of 22 bases. The CDR3 spells CASSPGLSTLQDEQFF. For the CDR3, the DNA is TGTGCCAGCAGCCCGGGACTCTCGACCCTTCAAGATGAGCAGTTCTTC.

The V call is TRBV27, the J call TRBJ1-1, with no clear D. The V end was cut by 1 base, the J end by 0 bases, with 6 bases between. Germline assignment: CDR1 MNHEY and CDR2 SMNVEV (reference sequence). The CDR3 consists of 14 residues. Here the CDR3 reads CASSLWSMNTEAFF. The CDR3 region has the DNA TGTGCCAGCAGTTTATGGAGCATGAACACTGAAGCTTTCTTT.

This clone appeared once. The gene calls are TRBV27 and TRBJ2-3; TRBD2 is a possible D gene (6 bases). The CDR3 has 16 amino acids. In germline, CDR1 is MNHEY, CDR2 SMNVEV (reference sequence). The V and J ends lost 2 bases and 0 bases respectively, with 12 bases between them. CDR3 bases: TGTGCCAGCAGTTTAACTTCGGGAGTAAGCACAGATACGCAGTATTTT. It is translated as CASSLTSGVSTDTQYF.

The chain couples TRBV4-1 to TRBJ2-1; D ambiguous. Germline values: CDR1 MGHRA, CDR2 YSYEKL. The CDR3 has 15 residues. V lost 2 bases and J lost 4, with 12 bases in between. The CDR3 sequence: CASSQLFAEYNEQFF. Here the CDR3 DNA reads TGCGCCAGCAGCCAACTCTTTGCGGAATACAATGAGCAGTTCTTC.

CDR3 protein: CASSRSGGATSFIEQFF. In DNA, the CDR3 is TGTGCCAGCAGTAGAAGCGGGGGGGCTACGTCTTTTATTGAGCAGTTCTTC. This chain uses TRBV27 with TRBJ2-1, with 10 bases that match TRBD2. With 5 bases clipped from V and 9 bases from J, the junction kept 16 bases outside the gene matches. Germline V gives CDR1 MNHEY, CDR2 SMNVEV (reference sequence). CDR3 length: 17 residues.

The chain uses TRBV7-4 and TRBJ1-2, with a possible D match to TRBD1 (5 bases). The V gene lost 1 base and the J gene lost 1 base, with 13 bases spanning the gap. Germline V lookup: CDR1 SGHVT, CDR2 SQSDAQ. This CDR3 has 16 amino acids. The DNA of the CDR3 is TGTGCCAGCAGCTTAGAGTGGGCAGGACATAACTATGGCTACACCTTC. Protein sequence: CASSLEWAGHNYGYTF.

The V call is TRBV27, the J call TRBJ1-5; the match to TRBD1 covers 7 bases. The CDR3 consists of 15 residues. V lost 6 bases to trimming and J lost 0 bases; unmatched junction nucleotides: 5. Germline CDR1 and CDR2: MNHEY and SMNVEV (reference sequence). Written as DNA, the CDR3 is TGTGCCAGCAGGACGACAGGGTATAGCAATCAGCCCCAGCATTTT. The encoded protein is CASRTTGYSNQPQHF.

This chain joins TRBV28 and TRBJ2-4; D possibly corresponds to TRBD1 (6 bases). Trimming took 5 bases from V and 1 from J, leaving 9 bases between them. Germline CDR1 and CDR2: MDHEN and SYDVKM. CDR3 length: 14 residues. The CDR3 DNA is TGTGCCAGCAGTCCCACAGGGGCCAAAAACATTCAGTACTTC. Translated: CASSPTGAKNIQYF.

The count of this clone is one. The genes are TRBV19 and TRBJ1-4, with D possibly TRBD1 on 6 matching bases. The CDR3 totals 13 residues. V was trimmed by 5 bases and J by 13 bases, leaving 17 bases between them. Germline assignment: CDR1 LNHDA and CDR2 SQIVND (reference sequence). CDR3 region: CASSETGTTGLFF. The CDR3 bases are TGTGCCAGTAGTGAGACCGGGACAACGGGACTGTTTTTT.

The V call is TRBV4-3, the J call TRBJ2-3, with 9 bases identical to TRBD2. CDR1 is LGHNA, CDR2 YSLEER, per germline. J gave up 6 bases and V 3 bases, and 10 bases lay outside the gene matches. There are 16 residues in the CDR3. In DNA, the CDR3 is TGCGCCAGCAGCCAGGGGGCCCAGCGGGAGGTGGATACGCAGTATTTT. This sequence encodes CASSQGAQREVDTQYF.

V gene TRBV27 combines with J gene TRBJ2-2, with 10 bases aligning to TRBD1. There are 13 residues in the CDR3. Looked up from germline, CDR1 is MNHEY and CDR2 is SMNVEV (reference sequence). V lost 8 bases to trimming and J lost 8 bases; unmatched junction nucleotides: 5. The DNA of the CDR3 is TGTGCCAGCCACGGACAGGGGGTTGGGGAGCTGTTTTTT. As protein: CASHGQGVGELFF.